Listed below are T cell receptor beta chains from one sample, sequenced in a study of shared clonotypes between healthy human individuals. Generated by immunoSEQ multiplex PCR, the TCRdb table keeps only in-frame clones and is missing some. Of approximately 1,000,000 clones in the sample, 77% are singletons; the top ten hold more than 0.85%. The sample was memory CD4+ T cells from PBMCs. Source of these receptors: a man aged 18 to 35 in good health. Some clones in this sample may be carry-over from other donors' samples. CDR3s include the opening cysteine and the closing phenylalanine or tryptophan. D genes are given only for firm matches. Some rows mark clone size as missing; the rest say once, few, many or name a class of expanded clone.

clone_size	v_call	j_call	d_call	cdr3_nt	cdr3_aa
NA	TRBV7-8	TRBJ1-1	NA	TGTGCCAGCAGCTTAGAGAGAACGAACACTGAAGCTTTCTTT	CASSLERTNTEAFF
NA	TRBV4-1	TRBJ1-4	NA	TGCGCCAGCAGCCCGGAGGGGTCGGGGGCAGCGGGTGAAAAACTGTTTTTT	CASSPEGSGAAGEKLFF
NA	TRBV9	TRBJ2-3	NA	TGTGCCAGCAGCGAGGACAGTGATACGCAGTATTTT	CASSEDSDTQYF
NA	TRBV25-1	TRBJ2-3	NA	TGTGCCAGCAGTGAATTTTCCCCTAGCACAGATACGCAGTATTTT	CASSEFSPSTDTQYF
NA	TRBV18	TRBJ1-2	NA	TGTGCCAGCTCACCAAATCAGGCGTCGGCTGTAGGCTACACCTTC	CASSPNQASAVGYTF
NA	TRBV29-1	TRBJ2-3	NA	TGCAGTGAACGAAGCGAGGGTACGCAGTATTTT	CSERSEGTQYF
NA	TRBV7-2	TRBJ2-7	NA	TGTGCCAGCAGCCCCCCCGGGAACCTAGGGGCCTACGAGCAGTACTTC	CASSPPGNLGAYEQYF
NA	TRBV7-7	TRBJ2-5	NA	TGTGCCAGCAGCCGACTAGAGAGACAGACCCAGTACTTC	CASSRLERQTQYF
few	TRBV7-3	TRBJ2-3	TRBD2	TGTGCCAGCAGCTTAACCGGGACTAGCGACTACACAGATACGCAGTATTTT	CASSLTGTSDYTDTQYF
NA	TRBV11-3	TRBJ2-1	TRBD2	TGTGCCAGCAGCTCTTCTCGGCGGGGGGCCTACAATGAGCAGTTCTTC	CASSSSRRGAYNEQFF
NA	TRBV4-3	TRBJ1-2	NA	TGCGCCAGCAGCCAAGGCCCAGGAGCTAACTATGGCTACACCTTC	CASSQGPGANYGYTF
NA	TRBV6-4	TRBJ2-1	TRBD2	TGTGCCAGCAGTGCCGGGACTAGCGGCCCCCAGGGACCGTTCTTC	CASSAGTSGPQGPFF
NA	TRBV28	TRBJ2-5	TRBD1	TGTGCCAGCAGTTTACGGCAGGGGGCAGAGACCCAGTACTTC	CASSLRQGAETQYF
NA	TRBV29-1	TRBJ1-2	NA	TGCAGCGTTTCCCGGGACTATGGCTACACCTTC	CSVSRDYGYTF
NA	TRBV5-1	TRBJ1-5	NA	TGCGCCAGCAGCCTCCGGGACGGGCCTAATCAGCCCCAGCATTTT	CASSLRDGPNQPQHF
NA	TRBV4-2	TRBJ2-3	TRBD1	TGTGCCAGTGGCACTAGGACAGGGAGCACAGATACGCAGTATTTT	CASGTRTGSTDTQYF
NA	TRBV27	TRBJ2-3	TRBD2	TGTGCCAGCAGTTTAGGAGCGGGACGACGGTCAGATACGCAGTATTTT	CASSLGAGRRSDTQYF
NA	TRBV11-1	TRBJ2-3	NA	TGTGCCAGCAGCTCCAGAGCCGGCACAGATACGCAGTATTTT	CASSSRAGTDTQYF
few	TRBV15	TRBJ2-3	NA	TGTGCCACCAGAGTGAGAGGGGCAGATACGCAGTATTTT	CATRVRGADTQYF
NA	TRBV29-1	TRBJ2-7	TRBD2	TGCAGCGTTGGCTGGACTAGCGGTACATACGAGCAGTACTTC	CSVGWTSGTYEQYF
NA	TRBV6-6	TRBJ1-2	NA	TGTGCCAGCACCCTAGGGGGAAGGAACTATGGCTACACCTTC	CASTLGGRNYGYTF
NA	TRBV11-3	TRBJ2-7	TRBD2	TGTGCCAGCAGCTTAGCGCTAGCGGGAGCGGAGCAGTACTTC	CASSLALAGAEQYF
few	TRBV29-1	TRBJ1-1	NA	TGCAGCGTTCGCAAGCTGAACACTGAAGCTTTCTTT	CSVRKLNTEAFF
many	TRBV29-1	TRBJ2-4	TRBD1	TGCAGCGTTGAGGACACAGGGGCAGCCAAAAACATTCAGTACTTC	CSVEDTGAAKNIQYF
NA	TRBV2	TRBJ1-5	NA	TGTGCCAGCAGTGACAGGGGCGCCTCGCCCCAGCATTTT	CASSDRGASPQHF
NA	TRBV7-9	TRBJ2-5	NA	TGTGCCAGCACTACCCTGGGGCAAGAGACCCAGTACTTC	CASTTLGQETQYF
NA	TRBV6-1	TRBJ2-2	NA	TGTGCCAGCATTTTCACAGCGAACACCGGGGAGCTGTTTTTT	CASIFTANTGELFF
NA	TRBV9	TRBJ2-3	TRBD2	TGTGCCAGCAGCGTACGAGGGACTAGCGGGACCCTAGGTACAGATACGCAGTATTTT	CASSVRGTSGTLGTDTQYF
NA	TRBV13	TRBJ2-2	TRBD2	TGTGCCAGCAGCTTCTTATCTAGCGGGAGGGCCGATGCCGGGGAGCTGTTTTTT	CASSFLSSGRADAGELFF
NA	TRBV5-1	TRBJ1-3	TRBD1	TGCGCCAGCAGCGCCGGGACAGGGATTGGAAACACCATATATTTT	CASSAGTGIGNTIYF
NA	TRBV28	TRBJ1-1	NA	TGTGCCAGTCAGATAGGAGGGCTGAACACTGAAGCTTTCTTT	CASQIGGLNTEAFF
NA	TRBV7-9	TRBJ1-4	NA	TGTGCCAGCAGCCGCACGGTTAATGAAAAACTGTTTTTT	CASSRTVNEKLFF
NA	TRBV9	TRBJ2-1	TRBD2	TGTGCCAGCAGCCCCGGGATAAGCGGGAGCTCCTACAATGAGCAGTTCTTC	CASSPGISGSSYNEQFF
NA	TRBV7-9	TRBJ2-2	TRBD1	TGTGCCAGCAGCCCGGTCGACAGGGGGCAGAACACCGGGGAGCTGTTTTTT	CASSPVDRGQNTGELFF
NA	TRBV19	TRBJ2-4	NA	TGTGCCAGTAGCCTTTACCGGGCGGGGCGATTGAGGCAGGCCAAAAACATTCAGTACTTC	CASSLYRAGRLRQAKNIQYF
NA	TRBV29-1	TRBJ1-3	NA	TGCAGCGTTGGCACCAGGGCAGGAAACACCATATATTTT	CSVGTRAGNTIYF
once	TRBV15	TRBJ1-4	NA	TGTGCCACCAGCAGAGAGGCAGGTAGTGGCGAAAAACTGTTTTTT	CATSREAGSGEKLFF
NA	TRBV29-1	TRBJ2-1	TRBD2	TGCAGCGCTCAAGTTGTAGGGTTACTAGCGGTAAATGAGCAGTTCTTC	CSAQVVGLLAVNEQFF
NA	TRBV18	TRBJ1-3	NA	TGTGCCAGCTCACCAGCCCTGAGCTCTGGAAACACCATATATTTT	CASSPALSSGNTIYF
NA	TRBV5-1	TRBJ2-1	NA	TGCGCCAGCAGCTTGGTTTCCGGGGTGGATGAGCAGTTCTTC	CASSLVSGVDEQFF
NA	TRBV19	TRBJ1-2	NA	TGTGCCAGTAGTGCGCAGGGAGGGTATGGCTACACCTTC	CASSAQGGYGYTF
NA	TRBV7-2	TRBJ2-2	TRBD2	TGTGCCAGCAGCTTAGAACTAGCGGGATTGTCCGGGGAGCTGTTTTTT	CASSLELAGLSGELFF
NA	TRBV30	TRBJ1-5	NA	TGTGCCTGGAGTTCCACCCATGATCAGCCCCAGCATTTT	CAWSSTHDQPQHF
NA	TRBV5-1	TRBJ2-7	NA	TGCGCCAGCAGCTTGACTGGTGGGGCAGGGGTGGACTACGAGCAGTACTTC	CASSLTGGAGVDYEQYF
NA	TRBV5-1	TRBJ1-4	NA	TGCGCCAGCAGCTCGGGACCGATGGGTGAAAAACTGTTTTTT	CASSSGPMGEKLFF
NA	TRBV27	TRBJ2-1	NA	TGTGCCAGCAGTACCCAGGGGTTGGATGAGCAGTTCTTC	CASSTQGLDEQFF
many	TRBV9	TRBJ2-7	NA	TGTGCCAGCAGCCCGACCCCCGGTTACGAGCAGTACTTC	CASSPTPGYEQYF
NA	TRBV6-1	TRBJ1-5	NA	TGTGCCAGCAGTGAAGCGAGGGACTGGAATCAGCCCCAGCATTTT	CASSEARDWNQPQHF
NA	TRBV15	TRBJ2-5	TRBD1	TGTGCCACCAGCAGAGGGACAGGGTCTGGGGAGACCCAGTACTTC	CATSRGTGSGETQYF
NA	TRBV7-3	TRBJ2-3	TRBD2	TGTGCCAGCAGCTTAACGGTTAGCGGGGCCACAGATACGCAGTATTTT	CASSLTVSGATDTQYF
few	TRBV29-1	TRBJ1-1	NA	TGCAGCTTCCGGACGGGTAAGACTGAAGCTTTCTTT	CSFRTGKTEAFF
NA	TRBV11-2	TRBJ2-2	NA	TGTGCCAGCAGCGCACCTGCAAGGGTGAACACCGGGGAGCTGTTTTTT	CASSAPARVNTGELFF
NA	TRBV7-9	TRBJ1-4	NA	TGTGCCAGCAGCCCGGGGGTGGAGGGCGAAAAACTGTTTTTT	CASSPGVEGEKLFF
NA	TRBV10-3	TRBJ2-1	NA	TGTGCCACGCGACGGGACAATGAGCAGTTCTTC	CATRRDNEQFF
once	TRBV28	TRBJ1-4	NA	TGTGCCAGCAGTTCGGCCGCGACAACTAATGAAAAACTGTTTTTT	CASSSAATTNEKLFF